This TCR beta chain appears in the sequencing data of a study of blood T cell repertoires in COVID-19. Study-wide context: From the United States, Italy and Spain came samples of acute and convalescent COVID-19. The cDNA or gDNA used as material had been derived from T cells, B-cell-depleted T cells, or PBMCs.

Under the authors' procedure: Counts of nucleated cells, estimated from reference gene primer amplification, were obtained. Assay: immunoSEQ multiplex PCR; the TCRdb copy retains only in-frame clones and omits some. V, J and clone size derive from that table, while D and trimming were established from the DNA sequence. The sample lists about 260,000 clones, about 90% occurring once. The CDR3 consists of 21 residues. With 0 bases removed from V and 0 bases from J, the gap between germline ends came to 21 bases. Germline V gives CDR1 LGHDT, CDR2 YNNKEL (reference sequence). The TCR sequence derives from a woman aged 40 to 50 who had recovered from COVID-19. The chain combines TRBV3-1 (or the pseudogene TRBV3-2) with TRBJ1-6; D is unresolved. Sequenced material: peripheral blood. The DNA of the CDR3 is TGTGCCAGCAGCCAAGAAGGAGGCGGCCTGAGCCCCGCCTCCTATAATTCACCCCTCCACTTT. Amino acids: CASSQEGGGLSPASYNSPLHF.